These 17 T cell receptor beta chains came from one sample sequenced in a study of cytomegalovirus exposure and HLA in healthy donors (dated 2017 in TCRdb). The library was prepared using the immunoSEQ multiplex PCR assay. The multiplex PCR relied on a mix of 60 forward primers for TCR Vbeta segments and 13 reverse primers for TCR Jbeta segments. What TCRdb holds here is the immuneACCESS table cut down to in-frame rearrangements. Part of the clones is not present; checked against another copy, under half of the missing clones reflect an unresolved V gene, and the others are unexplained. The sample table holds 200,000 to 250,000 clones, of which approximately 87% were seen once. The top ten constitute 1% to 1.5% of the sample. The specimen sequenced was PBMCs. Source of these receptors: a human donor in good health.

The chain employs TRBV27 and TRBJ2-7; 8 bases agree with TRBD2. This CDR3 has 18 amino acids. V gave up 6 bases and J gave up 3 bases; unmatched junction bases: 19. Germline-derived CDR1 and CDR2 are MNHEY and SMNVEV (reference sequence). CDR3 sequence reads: CASSLDRTSPRDDYEQYF. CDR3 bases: TGTGCCAGCAGCCTAGATCGGACTAGCCCACGAGACGACTACGAGCAGTACTTC.

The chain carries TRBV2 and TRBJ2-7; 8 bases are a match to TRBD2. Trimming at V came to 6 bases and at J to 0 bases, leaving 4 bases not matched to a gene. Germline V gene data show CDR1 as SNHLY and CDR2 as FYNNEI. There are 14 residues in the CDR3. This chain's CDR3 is CASRVTSGSYEQYF. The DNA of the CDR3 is TGTGCCAGCAGGGTAACTAGCGGCTCCTACGAGCAGTACTTC.

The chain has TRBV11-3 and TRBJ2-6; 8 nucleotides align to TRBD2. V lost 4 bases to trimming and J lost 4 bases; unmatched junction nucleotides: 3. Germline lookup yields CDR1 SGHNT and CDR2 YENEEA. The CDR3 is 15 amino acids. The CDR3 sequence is CASSSGGAGANVLTF. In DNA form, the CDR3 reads TGTGCCAGCAGCTCGGGGGGGGCCGGGGCCAACGTCCTGACTTTC.

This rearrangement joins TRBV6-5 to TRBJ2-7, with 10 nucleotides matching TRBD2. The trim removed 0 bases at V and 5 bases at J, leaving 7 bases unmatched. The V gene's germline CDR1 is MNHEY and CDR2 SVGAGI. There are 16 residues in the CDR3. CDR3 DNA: TGTGCCAGCAGTTACTCTCCTAGCGGGAGTCGGGACGAGCAGTACTTC. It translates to CASSYSPSGSRDEQYF.

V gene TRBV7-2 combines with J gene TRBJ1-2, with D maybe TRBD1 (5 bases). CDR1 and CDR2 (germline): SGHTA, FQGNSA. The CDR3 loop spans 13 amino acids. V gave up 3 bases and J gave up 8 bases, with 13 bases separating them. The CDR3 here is CASSFQGVEGYTF. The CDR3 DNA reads TGTGCCAGCAGCTTCCAGGGTGTCGAAGGCTACACCTTC.

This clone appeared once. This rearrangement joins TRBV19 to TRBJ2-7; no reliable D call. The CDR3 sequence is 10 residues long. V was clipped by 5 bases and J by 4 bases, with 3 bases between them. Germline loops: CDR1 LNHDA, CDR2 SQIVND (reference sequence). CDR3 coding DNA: TGTGCCAGTAGTTTATACGAGCAGTACTTC. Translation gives CASSLYEQYF. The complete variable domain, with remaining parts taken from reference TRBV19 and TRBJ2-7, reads DGGITQSPKYLFRKEGQNVTLSCEQNLNHDAMYWYRQDPGQGLRLIYYSQIVNDFQKGDIAEGYSVSREKKESFPLTVTSAQKNPTAFYLCASSLYEQYFGPGTRLTVT.

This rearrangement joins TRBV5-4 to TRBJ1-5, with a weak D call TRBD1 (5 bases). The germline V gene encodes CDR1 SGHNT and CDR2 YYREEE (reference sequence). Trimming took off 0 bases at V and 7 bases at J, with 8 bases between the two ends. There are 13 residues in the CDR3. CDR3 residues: CASSLGGVQPQHF. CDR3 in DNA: TGTGCCAGCAGCTTGGGGGGGGTACAGCCCCAGCATTTT.

The CDR3 loop is CASSLARDSSYEQYF. The CDR3 DNA reads as TGTGCCAGCAGCTTAGCTCGGGACAGCTCCTACGAGCAGTACTTC. The V gene is TRBV13, the J gene TRBJ2-7, with 7 bases lining up with TRBD1. V lost 1 base, J lost 0 bases, and 3 bases stayed unmatched. There are 15 residues in the CDR3. Germline V CDR1 and CDR2: PRHDT, FYEKMQ (reference sequence).

The CDR3, as DNA: TGTGCCAGCAGCTGGCGGACTAGCGGGAGGGGGACCTACGAGCAGTACTTC. It encodes CASSWRTSGRGTYEQYF. V gene TRBV13 combines with J gene TRBJ2-7, with TRBD2 identical over 15 bases. J was trimmed by 2 bases and V by 4 bases; bases with no gene match: 6. Germline CDR1 and CDR2: PRHDT and FYEKMQ (reference sequence). The CDR3 is made up of 17 amino acids.

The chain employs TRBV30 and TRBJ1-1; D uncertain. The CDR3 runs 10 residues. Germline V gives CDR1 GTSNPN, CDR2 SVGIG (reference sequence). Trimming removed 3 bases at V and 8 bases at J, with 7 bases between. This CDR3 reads CAWRGGEAFF. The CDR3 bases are TGTGCCTGGAGGGGAGGAGAAGCTTTCTTT.

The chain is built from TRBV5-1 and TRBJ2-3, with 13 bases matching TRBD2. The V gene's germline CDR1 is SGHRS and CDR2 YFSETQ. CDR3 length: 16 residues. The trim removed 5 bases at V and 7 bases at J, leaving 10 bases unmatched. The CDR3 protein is CASSPPGLAGLHTQYF. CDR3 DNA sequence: TGCGCCAGCAGTCCGCCGGGACTAGCGGGACTGCATACGCAGTATTTT.

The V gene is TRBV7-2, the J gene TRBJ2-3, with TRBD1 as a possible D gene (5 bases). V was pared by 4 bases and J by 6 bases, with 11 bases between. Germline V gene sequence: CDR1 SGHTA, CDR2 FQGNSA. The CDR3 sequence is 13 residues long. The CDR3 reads CASSSQGIDTQYF. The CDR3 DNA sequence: TGTGCCAGCAGCTCCCAGGGTATCGATACGCAGTATTTT.

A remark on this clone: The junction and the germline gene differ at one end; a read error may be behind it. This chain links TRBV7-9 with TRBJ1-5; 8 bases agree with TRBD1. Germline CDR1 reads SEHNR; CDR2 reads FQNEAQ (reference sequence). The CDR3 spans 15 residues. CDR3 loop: CSSSAGQATNQPQHF. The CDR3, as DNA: TGTTCCAGCAGCGCGGGACAGGCTACTAATCAGCCCCAGCATTTT.

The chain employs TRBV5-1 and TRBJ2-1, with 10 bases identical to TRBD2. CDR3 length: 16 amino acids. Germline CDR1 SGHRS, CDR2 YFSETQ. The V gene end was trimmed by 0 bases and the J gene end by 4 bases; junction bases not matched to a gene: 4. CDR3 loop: CASSLEAGGTYNEQFF. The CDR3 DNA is TGCGCCAGCAGCTTGGAAGCGGGAGGGACTTACAATGAGCAGTTCTTC.

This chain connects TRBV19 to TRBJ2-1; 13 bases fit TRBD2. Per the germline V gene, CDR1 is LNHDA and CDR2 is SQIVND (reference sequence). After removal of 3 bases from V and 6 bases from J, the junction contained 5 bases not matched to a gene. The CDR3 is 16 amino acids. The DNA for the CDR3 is TGTGCCAGTAGTATCGTACTAGCGGGAGGGTCCAATGAGCAGTTCTTC. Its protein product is CASSIVLAGGSNEQFF.

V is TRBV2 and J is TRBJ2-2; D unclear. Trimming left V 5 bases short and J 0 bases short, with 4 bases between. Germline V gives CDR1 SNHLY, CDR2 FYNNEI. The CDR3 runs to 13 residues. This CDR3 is CASSITNTGELFF. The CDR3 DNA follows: TGTGCCAGCAGTATAACGAACACCGGGGAGCTGTTTTTT. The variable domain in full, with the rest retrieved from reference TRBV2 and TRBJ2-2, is EPEVTQTPSHQVTQMGQEVILRCVPISNHLYFYWYRQILGQKVEFLVSFYNNEISEKSEIFDDQFSVERPDGSNFTLKIRSTKLEDSAMYFCASSITNTGELFFGEGSRLTVL.

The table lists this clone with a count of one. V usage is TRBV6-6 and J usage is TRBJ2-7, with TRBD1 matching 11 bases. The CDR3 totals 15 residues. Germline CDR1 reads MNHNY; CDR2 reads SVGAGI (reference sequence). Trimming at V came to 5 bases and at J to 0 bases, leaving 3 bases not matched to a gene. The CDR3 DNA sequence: TGTGCCAGCAGTAAGGGACAGGGGGTCTCCTACGAGCAGTACTTC. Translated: CASSKGQGVSYEQYF.